The rows below give T cell receptor beta chains drawn from one sample of a study of CD4 T cells in relation to SARS-CoV-2 and coronaviruses. This table comes from immunoSEQ multiplex PCR, and its TCRdb copy is limited to in-frame clones, with some not included. The sample includes 25,000 or so clones, around 76% of them seen just once. Their antigens remain unidentified. The sample comprised CD4+ T cells from PBMCs, cultured in vitro. The receptor source for this set is a human donor in good health. CDR3s include the opening cysteine and the closing phenylalanine or tryptophan. A D gene is named only where the DNA matches it firmly. Clone size is shown for a subset of rows, as once, few, many or a class of expanded clone.

J: TRBJ1-5
V: TRBV28
D: TRBD1
size: NA
CDR3: CASRPRDRGNQPQHF
DNA: TGTGCCAGCAGGCCACGGGACAGGGGCAATCAGCCCCAGCATTTT

J: TRBJ2-4
V: TRBV9
D: NA
size: NA
CDR3: CASSVEGRVGHIQYF
DNA: TGTGCCAGCAGCGTAGAGGGCAGGGTTGGGCACATTCAGTACTTC

J: TRBJ2-3
V: TRBV5-4
D: NA
size: NA
CDR3: CASSLRGSTDTQYF
DNA: TGTGCCAGCAGCTTGAGGGGGAGTACAGATACGCAGTATTTT

J: TRBJ1-1
V: TRBV6-6
D: TRBD1
size: NA
CDR3: CASSYSTRGPNTEAFF
DNA: TGTGCCAGCAGTTACTCGACAAGGGGGCCGAACACTGAAGCTTTCTTT

J: TRBJ2-3
V: TRBV6-5
D: NA
size: NA
CDR3: CASSYFRSDTDTQYF
DNA: TGTGCCAGCAGTTACTTTCGTTCCGACACAGATACGCAGTATTTT

J: TRBJ2-2
V: TRBV6-5
D: NA
size: once
CDR3: CASTSVGGGTGELFF
DNA: TGTGCCAGCACTTCGGTAGGGGGAGGGACCGGGGAGCTGTTTTTT

J: TRBJ1-5
V: TRBV3-1/TRBV3-2
D: NA
size: few
CDR3: CASSYKSATQHF
DNA: TGTGCCAGCAGTTACAAGTCAGCAACCCAGCATTTT

J: TRBJ2-5
V: TRBV3-1/TRBV3-2
D: TRBD2
size: NA
CDR3: CASSQLLAEETQYF
DNA: TGTGCCAGCAGCCAACTCCTAGCGGAAGAGACCCAGTACTTC

J: TRBJ1-5
V: TRBV7-9
D: NA
size: few
CDR3: CASSENGVNQPQHF
DNA: TGTGCCAGCAGTGAAAATGGGGTAAATCAGCCCCAGCATTTT

J: TRBJ1-3
V: TRBV5-1
D: NA
size: once
CDR3: CASSIGGSLAGNTIYF
DNA: TGCGCCAGCAGCATCGGAGGGTCCCTAGCTGGAAACACCATATATTTT

J: TRBJ2-3
V: TRBV4-2
D: NA
size: NA
CDR3: CASSRGVAGYSTDTQYF
DNA: TGTGCCAGCAGCCGGGGGGTGGCGGGGTATAGCACAGATACGCAGTATTTT

J: TRBJ2-5
V: TRBV6-5
D: NA
size: once
CDR3: CASSTLGTQYF
DNA: TGTGCCAGCAGCACCTTGGGGACCCAGTACTTC

J: TRBJ2-7
V: TRBV4-2
D: NA
size: NA
CDR3: CASRHGRRGGEQYF
DNA: TGTGCCAGCAGACACGGGCGTCGTGGGGGCGAGCAGTACTTC

J: TRBJ2-7
V: TRBV25-1
D: NA
size: NA
CDR3: CASSYRGGYEQYF
DNA: TGTGCCAGCAGTTACAGGGGGGGGTACGAGCAGTACTTC

J: TRBJ1-4
V: TRBV6-6
D: TRBD1
size: NA
CDR3: CASSPPGQQEKLFF
DNA: TGTGCCAGCAGTCCCCCGGGACAGCAGGAAAAACTGTTTTTT

J: TRBJ1-2
V: TRBV7-9
D: NA
size: few
CDR3: CASSLAMIYGYTF
DNA: TGTGCCAGCAGCTTAGCAATGATCTATGGCTACACCTTC

J: TRBJ1-5
V: TRBV30
D: NA
size: few
CDR3: CAWGHFHRSQPQHF
DNA: TGTGCCTGGGGACACTTCCATCGCAGTCAGCCCCAGCATTTT

J: TRBJ1-1
V: TRBV6-1
D: NA
size: few
CDR3: CASSEQGRGNTEAFF
DNA: TGTGCCAGCAGTGAACAGGGGAGGGGGAACACTGAAGCTTTCTTT

J: TRBJ2-1
V: TRBV5-4
D: NA
size: NA
CDR3: CASSPYRERTYNEQFF
DNA: TGTGCCAGCAGCCCATACAGGGAAAGGACCTACAATGAGCAGTTCTTC

J: TRBJ2-1
V: TRBV10-3
D: TRBD1
size: NA
CDR3: CAISESQGAVNEQFF
DNA: TGTGCCATCAGTGAGTCCCAGGGGGCAGTTAATGAGCAGTTCTTC

J: TRBJ1-4
V: TRBV4-3
D: NA
size: NA
CDR3: CASSQEGTWGQKLFF
DNA: TGCGCCAGCAGCCAAGAGGGGACTTGGGGGCAAAAACTGTTTTTT

J: TRBJ2-7
V: TRBV7-8
D: TRBD2
size: NA
CDR3: CASSSGGGLAEHEQYF
DNA: TGTGCCAGCAGCTCGGGGGGCGGACTAGCGGAGCACGAGCAGTACTTC

J: TRBJ1-4
V: TRBV7-9
D: NA
size: NA
CDR3: CASSSQGLNEKLFF
DNA: TGTGCCAGCAGTTCACAGGGTCTCAATGAAAAACTGTTTTTT

J: TRBJ2-3
V: TRBV7-2
D: NA
size: NA
CDR3: CASSLAAGTSTDTQYF
DNA: TGTGCCAGCAGCTTAGCAGCGGGTACTAGCACAGATACGCAGTATTTT

J: TRBJ2-3
V: TRBV3-1/TRBV3-2
D: NA
size: NA
CDR3: CASSDGDHLTDTQYF
DNA: TGTGCCAGCTCTGACGGGGACCACCTCACAGATACGCAGTATTTT

J: TRBJ1-3
V: TRBV28
D: NA
size: NA
CDR3: CASSPPPPGRSGNTIYF
DNA: TGTGCCAGCAGTCCCCCTCCGCCAGGGCGCTCTGGAAACACCATATATTTT

J: TRBJ1-1
V: TRBV4-1
D: TRBD1
size: NA
CDR3: CASSQEGTGLTEAFF
DNA: TGCGCCAGCAGCCAAGAGGGGACAGGTCTTACTGAAGCTTTCTTT